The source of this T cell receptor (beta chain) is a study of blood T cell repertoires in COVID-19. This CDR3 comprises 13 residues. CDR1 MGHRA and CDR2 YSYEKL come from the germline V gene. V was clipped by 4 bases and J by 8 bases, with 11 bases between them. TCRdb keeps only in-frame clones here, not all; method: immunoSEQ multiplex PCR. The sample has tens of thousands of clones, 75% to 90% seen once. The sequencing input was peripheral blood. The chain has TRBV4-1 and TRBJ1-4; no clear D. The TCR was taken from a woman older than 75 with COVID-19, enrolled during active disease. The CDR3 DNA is TGCGCCAGCAGCCCCCCGGTGTGGGAAAAACTGTTTTTT. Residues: CASSPPVWEKLFF.